Given below is one T cell receptor beta chain in context. This table comes from immunoSEQ multiplex PCR, and its TCRdb copy is limited to in-frame clones, with some not included. Of over 45,000 clones detected, over 55% appear once; the ten largest clones hold 9.5% to 10%. This sample was included in a study of T cell clones after liver transplantation. Study at large: Samples came from ITN030ST, which attempted immunosuppression withdrawal within 2 years of liver transplantation. Until 12-24 months post-transplant, subjects got standard immunosuppression and no induction. TCRbeta sequencing after a pre-transplant mixed lymphocyte reaction identified graft-donor-reactive clones, later tracked in post-transplant blood.

Trimming took 1 base from V and 0 from J, leaving 8 bases between them. This CDR3 is built from 15 residues. Germline CDR1 and CDR2: SGHDT and YYEEEE. The input for sequencing was CD4+ T cells from blood, taken around 52 months after liver transplant. This chain joins TRBV5-6 and TRBJ1-3; D is undetermined. This receptor was taken from a human patient who received a liver transplant. Some T cells may arise from the graft donor. In DNA, the CDR3 is TGTGCCAGCAGCTTGTGGCAGCTCTCTGGAAACACCATATATTTT. Residues: CASSLWQLSGNTIYF.